The 27 T cell receptor beta chains below come from one sample, sequenced in a study of T cell responses to AZD1222 COVID-19 vaccine. The protocol was immunoSEQ multiplex PCR, while the TCRdb copy is restricted to in-frame clones and leaves out a portion. Of 98,000 or so clones detected, roughly nine tenths appear once; the ten largest clones hold over 3%. The specimen was peripheral blood, collected on day 0 of MenACWY control vaccination. The receptors derive from an adult in good health.

The chain is built from TRBV6-1 and TRBJ2-7; D is uncertain. The CDR3 runs 11 residues. Per the germline V gene, CDR1 is MNHNS and CDR2 is SASEGT. Trimming took off 4 bases at V and 3 bases at J, with 4 bases between the two ends. CDR3 amino acids: CASSVVYEQYF. The CDR3 DNA follows: TGTGCCAGCAGTGTAGTCTACGAGCAGTACTTC.

As for this clone: The germline gene is not matched at one end of the junction; a read error may be the cause. This chain uses TRBV18 with TRBJ1-2, with a tentative D call TRBD1 (5 bases). In germline, CDR1 is KGHSH, CDR2 LQKENI. The CDR3 totals 16 residues. CDR3 in DNA: TGTGCCAGCGCACCCCCAGGGTTACAAGCTAACTATGGCTACACCTTC. It codes for CASAPPGLQANYGYTF.

The rearrangement joins TRBV15 to TRBJ2-1; 10 bases fit TRBD2. The germline V gene encodes CDR1 LNHNV and CDR2 YYDKDF (reference sequence). The CDR3 is 16 amino acids. Unmatched junction bases numbered 3, after V lost 0 bases and J lost 4 bases. The CDR3: CATSRESGGAYNEQFF. The CDR3 bases are TGTGCCACCAGCAGAGAGAGCGGGGGGGCTTACAATGAGCAGTTCTTC.

This clone was found once. The chain links TRBV19 to TRBJ1-2; perhaps TRBD1 as D (5 bases). V shed 6 bases and J shed 0 bases, with 11 bases lying between them. The CDR3 contains 14 residues. Germline V gives CDR1 LNHDA, CDR2 SQIVND (reference sequence). Written as DNA, the CDR3 is TGTGCCAGTAGCGACAGATATTCTAACTATGGCTACACCTTC. This encodes CASSDRYSNYGYTF.

The CDR3 is CASRAGQLNSPLHF. The CDR3 nucleotides are TGTGCCAGTAGAGCTGGACAGCTTAATTCACCCCTCCACTTT. The chain uses TRBV6-5 and TRBJ1-6; D possibly corresponds to TRBD1 (6 bases). This CDR3 spans 14 amino acids. Germline CDR1 MNHEY, CDR2 SVGAGI. V was cut by 9 bases and J by 6 bases, with 15 bases left in between.

This chain joins TRBV18 and TRBJ1-2; TRBD1 matches 10 bases. CDR1 is KGHSH, CDR2 LQKENI, per germline. The CDR3 is 16 residues long. V was pared by 3 bases and J by 4 bases, with 8 bases of the junction left unmatched. The CDR3, as DNA: TGTGCCAGCTCACCTCCGGGACAGGGGCCCAGCTATGGCTACACCTTC. Encoded protein: CASSPPGQGPSYGYTF.

This sequence joins TRBV4-1 and TRBJ1-2; D unresolved. CDR1 is MGHRA, CDR2 YSYEKL, per germline. Trimming took off 2 bases at V and 4 bases at J, with 11 bases between the two ends. This CDR3 spans 14 amino acids. The CDR3 is CASSQPPGSYGYTF. The CDR3 coding sequence is TGCGCCAGCAGCCAACCCCCCGGGAGCTATGGCTACACCTTC.

This chain links TRBV6-6 with TRBJ1-3; no reliable D call. With 6 bases removed from V and 4 bases from J, the gap between germline ends came to 13 bases. CDR1 and CDR2 from the germline V gene are MNHNY and SVGAGI (reference sequence). The CDR3 has 14 residues. The CDR3 protein is CASSHVVGGNTIYF. The CDR3 DNA reads as TGTGCCAGCAGCCACGTGGTGGGAGGAAACACCATATATTTT.

The CDR3 reads CASSHLTQNTEAFF. The CDR3 region has the DNA TGTGCCAGCAGCCATCTTACACAGAACACTGAAGCTTTCTTT. The chain joins TRBV3-1 (or the pseudogene TRBV3-2) to TRBJ1-1, with D unclear. Per the germline V gene, CDR1 is LGHDT and CDR2 is YNNKEL (reference sequence). V was trimmed by 3 bases and J by 1 base, leaving 9 bases between them. The CDR3 contains 14 residues.

The genes are TRBV5-1 and TRBJ1-2, with D maybe TRBD1 (6 bases). The CDR3 is 14 residues long. V lost 4 bases and J lost 4, with 14 bases in between. The germline CDR1 and CDR2 sequences are SGHRS and YFSETQ. CDR3 residues: CASSLRTESYGYTF. The CDR3 coding sequence is TGCGCCAGCAGCCTCCGGACAGAATCCTATGGCTACACCTTC.

This chain joins TRBV29-1 and TRBJ1-1, with 8 bases aligning to TRBD1. V was pared by 6 bases and J by 4 bases, with 7 bases of the junction left unmatched. Germline-derived CDR1 and CDR2 are SQVTM and ANQGSEA. The CDR3 is 13 amino acids. The CDR3 is CSVRAGGSTEAFF. Here the CDR3 DNA reads TGCAGCGTCCGTGCAGGGGGCTCCACTGAAGCTTTCTTT.

The rearrangement uses TRBV5-4 and TRBJ1-2; 9 bases match TRBD1. This CDR3 has 15 residues. The germline gives CDR1 SGHNT, CDR2 YYREEE (reference sequence). Trimming took 0 bases from V and 5 from J; bases not matched to a gene: 5. The CDR3 loop is CASSLDSGTGYGYTF. The CDR3 coding sequence is TGTGCCAGCAGCTTGGACTCCGGGACAGGGTATGGCTACACCTTC. Supplemented by reference TRBV5-4 and TRBJ1-2, the full variable domain reads ETGVTQSPTHLIKTRGQQVTLRCSSQSGHNTVSWYQQALGQGPQFIFQYYREEENGRGNFPPRFSGLQFPNYSSELNVNALELDDSALYLCASSLDSGTGYGYTFGSGTRLTVV.

The V and J genes are TRBV9 and TRBJ2-7; the D gene is possibly TRBD1 (6 bases). Trimming took off 0 bases at V and 3 bases at J, with 16 bases between the two ends. This CDR3 contains 16 residues. Germline V gene lookup returns CDR1 SGDLS and CDR2 YYNGEE. The CDR3 reads CASSVAPTQGNYEQYF. In DNA, the CDR3 is TGTGCCAGCAGCGTAGCTCCGACGCAGGGGAACTACGAGCAGTACTTC.

V and J are TRBV28 and TRBJ1-2; D not resolved. Trimming removed 5 bases from V and 8 bases from J, with 15 bases in between. Per germline, CDR1 MDHEN and CDR2 SYDVKM. The CDR3 has 13 amino acids. DNA for the CDR3: TGTGCCAGCAGTCCGAATGTATTAGGAGGCTACACCTTC. It encodes CASSPNVLGGYTF.

This clone appeared once. The J gene is TRBJ1-5, the V gene TRBV4-1; 12 bases line up with TRBD1. The CDR3 is 18 residues long. Germline V gene lookup returns CDR1 MGHRA and CDR2 YSYEKL. The V segment lost 1 base and the J segment 6 bases; nucleotides outside the gene matches: 10. The CDR3 is CASSQVGTGGANGQPQHF. The CDR3 region has the DNA TGCGCCAGCAGCCAAGTTGGGACAGGGGGCGCAAATGGTCAGCCCCAGCATTTT.

The rearrangement joins TRBV27 to TRBJ2-2, with D uncertain. V was clipped by 3 bases and J by 6 bases, with 11 bases between them. CDR1 is MNHEY and CDR2 is SMNVEV in the germline V gene (reference sequence). The CDR3 covers 14 residues. CDR3 nucleotide sequence: TGTGCCAGCAGTTTTTTGAGTTTCCCCGGGGAGCTGTTTTTT. As protein: CASSFLSFPGELFF.

The CDR3 sequence: CASSYSVPAGANYEQYF. DNA of the CDR3: TGTGCCAGCAGTTACTCGGTTCCGGCGGGGGCCAACTACGAGCAGTACTTC. The genes are TRBV6-2 or TRBV6-3 and TRBJ2-7; maybe TRBD2 (7 bases). The germline V and J ends were trimmed by 0 bases and 3 bases, with 18 bases remaining between them. This CDR3 region has 17 residues. Germline CDR1 is MNHEY and CDR2 is SVGEGT.

V and J are TRBV5-1 and TRBJ1-2, with 7 bases matching TRBD1. The V gene's germline CDR1 is SGHRS and CDR2 YFSETQ. V shed 4 bases and J 7 bases; nucleotides not matched to a gene: 10. CDR3 length: 14 amino acids. This chain's CDR3 is CASSQGDRDGGYTF. As DNA, the CDR3 is TGCGCCAGCAGCCAAGGAGACAGGGATGGTGGCTACACCTTC.

The chain couples TRBV4-1 to TRBJ2-6; TRBD2 is a possible D gene (5 bases). V lost 0 bases and J 1 base, leaving 7 bases between the germline ends. This CDR3 region has 16 residues. Germline V CDR1 and CDR2: MGHRA, YSYEKL. CDR3 amino acids: CASSQDSDSGANVLTF. The CDR3 region has the DNA TGCGCCAGCAGCCAAGATAGCGATTCTGGGGCCAACGTCCTGACTTTC.

The chain joins TRBV19 to TRBJ2-3, with 7 bases that match TRBD1. The length of the CDR3 is 14 residues. In germline, CDR1 is LNHDA, CDR2 SQIVND (reference sequence). V lost 5 bases, J lost 7 bases, and 9 bases stayed unmatched. CDR3 protein: CASSSTGNRNTQYF. The CDR3 nucleotides read TGTGCCAGTAGTTCGACAGGGAATCGGAATACGCAGTATTTT.

CDR3 loop: CASIQRGGMNTEAFF. The CDR3 coding sequence is TGTGCCAGCATCCAAAGAGGAGGCATGAACACTGAAGCTTTCTTT. The chain combines TRBV7-2 with TRBJ1-1; D is unclear. The length of the CDR3 is 15 residues. Trimming cost V 7 bases and J 0 bases, with 15 bases left between them. Looked up from germline, CDR1 is SGHTA and CDR2 is FQGNSA.

This clone came up once. The chain recombines TRBV5-1 with TRBJ2-2; TRBD1 matches 9 bases. V gave up 5 bases and J gave up 5 bases; unmatched junction bases: 7. CDR1 is SGHRS, CDR2 YFSETQ, per germline. CDR3 length equals 15 residues. CDR3 DNA sequence: TGCGCCAGCAGAACCGGGACAGGGTTTACCGGGGAGCTGTTTTTT. Encoded protein: CASRTGTGFTGELFF.

This clone appeared once. The chain has TRBV24-1 and TRBJ1-5; D uncertain. The CDR3 totals 12 residues. Trimming took off 3 bases at V and 4 bases at J, with 3 bases between the two ends. In germline, CDR1 is KGHDR, CDR2 SFDVKD. CDR3: CATSDRNQPQHF. The CDR3 coding sequence is TGTGCCACCAGTGATCGGAATCAGCCCCAGCATTTT.

CDR3 residues: CAWSANTGGLQPQHF. The DNA for the CDR3 is TGTGCCTGGAGCGCCAATACAGGGGGCTTGCAGCCCCAGCATTTT. The chain joins TRBV30 to TRBJ1-5; 9 nucleotides align to TRBD1. The germline CDR1 and CDR2 sequences are GTSNPN and SVGIG (reference sequence). The CDR3 runs to 15 residues. Losses at the gene ends were 3 bases for V and 7 bases for J; bases not matched to a gene: 10.

The rearrangement uses TRBV10-1 and TRBJ1-1; 8 bases agree with TRBD1. The V and J ends lost 6 bases and 6 bases, in that order; junction bases with no gene match: 12. CDR3 size: 15 residues. Germline V gene lookup returns CDR1 WNHNN and CDR2 SYGVQD (reference sequence). The CDR3, as DNA: TGCGCCAGCAGCGCTCGGACAGGGTCGGGGGCTGAAGCTTTCTTT. The encoded protein is CASSARTGSGAEAFF.

The V and J genes are TRBV6-4 and TRBJ2-1, with 11 nucleotides matching TRBD2. Germline CDR1 MRHNA, CDR2 SNTAGT. The CDR3 is 20 residues long. Germline trimming cut 2 bases from V and 0 bases from J; bases unmatched to any gene: 12. The chain's CDR3 is CASSDPIRTSGLSSYNEQFF. As DNA, the CDR3 is TGTGCCAGCAGTGACCCAATCAGGACTAGCGGGTTGAGCTCCTACAATGAGCAGTTCTTC.

The chain has TRBV28 and TRBJ1-5, with a weak D call TRBD1 (5 bases). Germline values: CDR1 MDHEN, CDR2 SYDVKM. V lost 3 bases and J 9 bases, leaving 9 bases between the germline ends. The length of the CDR3 is 12 residues. The CDR3 region is CASSLPQGPQHF. CDR3 bases: TGTGCCAGCAGTTTGCCCCAGGGGCCCCAGCATTTT.